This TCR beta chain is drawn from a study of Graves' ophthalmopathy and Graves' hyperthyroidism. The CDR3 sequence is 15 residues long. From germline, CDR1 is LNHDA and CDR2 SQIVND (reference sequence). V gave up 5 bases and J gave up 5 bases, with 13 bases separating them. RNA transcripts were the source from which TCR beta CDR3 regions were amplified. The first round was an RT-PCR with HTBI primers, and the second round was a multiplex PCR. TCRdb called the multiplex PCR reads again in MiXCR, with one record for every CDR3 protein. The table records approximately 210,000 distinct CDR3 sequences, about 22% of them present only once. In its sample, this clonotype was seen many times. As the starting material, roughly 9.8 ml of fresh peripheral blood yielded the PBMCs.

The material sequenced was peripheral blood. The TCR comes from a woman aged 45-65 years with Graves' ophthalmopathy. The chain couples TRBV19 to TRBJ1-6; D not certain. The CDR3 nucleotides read TGTGCCAGTAGTTCTGTGAAAGGAGATAATTCACCCCTCCACTTT. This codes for CASSSVKGDNSPLHF.